Only one count was recorded for the clone carrying this TCR beta chain. Its specificity is unknown. This was the immunoSEQ version 4 assay in survey mode. The assay was immunoSEQ multiplex PCR, and TCRdb's table has in-frame clones only and misses some. The sample holds some 41,000 clones; approximately 88% are singletons and the top ten take about 1.3%. Nonspecific anti-CD3/anti-CD28 bead stimulation represents the broad CD4+ T cell repertoire. Sorting selected CD4+ T cells upregulating both CD40 ligand and CD69. The data derive from a study of persistence of HIV-infected CD4 T cells. Study at large: Blood samples, up to roughly 200 mL, came from multiple time points, except two leukapheresis donors sampled once.

Germline V gives CDR1 LGHNA, CDR2 YNFKEQ. V shed 0 bases and J shed 5 bases, with 6 bases lying between them. This CDR3 contains 13 residues. The origin of this receptor is an adult man with HIV who was CMV-seropositive. The material sequenced was CD4+ T cells sorted from PBMCs after approximately 19-hour stimulation, taken from a patient who received antiretroviral therapy. The V and J genes are TRBV4-2 and TRBJ2-3, with unresolved D. CDR3 loop: CASSQDRIDTQYF. The CDR3 region has the DNA TGTGCCAGCAGCCAAGATCGGATAGATACGCAGTATTTT.